This note documents a single TCR beta chain sequence. What it recognizes is unknown. The junction differs from germline at one of its ends, possibly a read error. This sample was included in a study of cytomegalovirus exposure and HLA in healthy donors. Background on the study: One earlier analysis, a look at about 179 million T cells, found some 100 million unique TCR beta sequences.

Researchers ran the PCR with 60 Vbeta and 13 Jbeta primers. Profiled with immunoSEQ multiplex PCR; TCRdb holds only in-frame clones, not every one. The profile shows over 250,000 clones, roughly two thirds of them singletons. CDR1 is SSHAT and CDR2 is FNYEAQ in the germline V gene (reference sequence). The CDR3 consists of 20 residues. Study conclusions and caveats: Differences between HLA loci emerged in a later analysis of TCR association rates, with DRB1 most and HLA-C fewest.

The V gene is TRBV7-7, the J gene TRBJ1-5, with TRBD1 identical over 7 bases. The sequenced sample consisted of PBMCs. This TCR derives from a female donor in good health and CMV-seronegative. CDR3 nucleotide sequence: TGTGCTAGCAGCTTACTTAAGGCCCAGAGGGGGCATTCTAGAAATCAGCCCCAGCATTTT. This codes for CASSLLKAQRGHSRNQPQHF.